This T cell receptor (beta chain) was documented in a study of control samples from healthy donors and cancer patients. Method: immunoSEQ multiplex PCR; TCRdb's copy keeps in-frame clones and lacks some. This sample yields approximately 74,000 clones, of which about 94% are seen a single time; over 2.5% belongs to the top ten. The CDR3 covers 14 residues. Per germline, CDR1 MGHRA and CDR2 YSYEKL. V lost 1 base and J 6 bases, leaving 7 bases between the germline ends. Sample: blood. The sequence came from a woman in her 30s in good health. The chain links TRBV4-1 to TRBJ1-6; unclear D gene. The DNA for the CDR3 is TGCGCCAGCAGCCAAGTTGTAGGTAATTCACCCCTCCACTTT. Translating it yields CASSQVVGNSPLHF.